The clone carrying this T cell receptor (beta chain) has just one count. Its antigen is not identified. The sample has other DNA sequences that encode this CDR3 too. There are 15 residues in the CDR3. V shed 2 bases, J shed 2 bases, and the junction held 6 bases outside the gene matches. Germline V gives CDR1 SGHRS, CDR2 YFSETQ. These data belong to a study of cytomegalovirus exposure and HLA in healthy donors. Points from the study as a whole: Testing in vitro showed a few CMV-associated chains specific for CMV antigens. Investigators reported 164 TCR beta chains as tied to cytomegalovirus.

Sequencing was performed with immunoSEQ multiplex PCR; in TCRdb, only in-frame clones are kept and a portion is missing. Of 200,000 to 300,000 clones in the sample, 86% were seen once. The chain employs TRBV5-1 and TRBJ1-1, with 7 positions matching TRBD1. Material: PBMCs. This receptor was obtained from a woman aged 30 to 39 in good health and CMV-seropositive. This CDR3 is CASSLLGGDNTEAFF. CDR3 bases: TGCGCCAGCAGCTTACTAGGGGGCGACAACACTGAAGCTTTCTTT.